What follows are 32 T cell receptor beta chains derived from one specimen sequenced in a study of OX40 agonist ivuxolimab in advanced cancers. Preparation of the library involved the immunoSEQ multiplex PCR assay. TCRdb re-hosts the immuneACCESS table, in-frame sequences only. Its copies lack some clones; in the studies checked, an unresolved V gene accounts for under half of them, and the cause for the rest is not known. The table for this sample lists 80,000 to 95,000 clones; under 90% of them were counted only once. Roughly 1.9% of the sample is held by the ten biggest clonotypes. The specimen was CD4+ or CD8+ T cells sorted from blood, collected in a trial of the OX40 agonist ivuxolimab. The source is an adult with an advanced solid tumor such as melanoma, head and neck, liver or kidney cancer.

V is TRBV4-1 and J is TRBJ2-6, with 9 bases matching TRBD2. This CDR3 is 18 amino acids long. Germline lookup yields CDR1 MGHRA and CDR2 YSYEKL. Losses at the gene ends were 3 bases for V and 3 bases for J; bases not matched to a gene: 9. The CDR3 coding sequence is TGCGCCAGCAGCCAGCCAAGCGGGGGGAGGCGTGGGGCCAACGTCCTGACTTTC. Protein: CASSQPSGGRRGANVLTF.

The V gene is TRBV5-1, the J gene TRBJ2-5; 7 positions match TRBD1. Per the germline V gene, CDR1 is SGHRS and CDR2 is YFSETQ. With V trimmed by 2 bases and J by 8 bases, 12 bases remained unmatched. This CDR3 spans 15 amino acids. The CDR3 region is CASSLQDGGQDTQYF. CDR3 in DNA: TGCGCCAGCAGCTTACAGGACGGCGGACAGGATACCCAGTACTTC.

This rearrangement joins TRBV19 to TRBJ1-5; no reliable D call. The V and J ends lost 10 bases and 6 bases respectively, with 16 bases between them. Germline values: CDR1 LNHDA, CDR2 SQIVND (reference sequence). This CDR3 contains 13 residues. The CDR3 loop reads CATMGGIGQPQHF. CDR3 in DNA: TGTGCCACCATGGGAGGGATCGGTCAGCCCCAGCATTTT.

The V gene is TRBV29-1, the J gene TRBJ2-7; TRBD1 matches 8 bases. There are 15 residues in the CDR3. Germline assignment: CDR1 SQVTM and CDR2 ANQGSEA. V gave up 0 bases and J gave up 0 bases; unmatched junction bases: 4. The CDR3 is CSVEEGQANSYEQYF. In DNA, the CDR3 is TGCAGCGTTGAAGAGGGACAGGCCAACTCCTACGAGCAGTACTTC.

The gene calls are TRBV29-1 and TRBJ2-2; D perhaps matches TRBD2 (5 bases). The ends were cut back, 7 bases at V and 8 bases at J, with 14 bases in the middle. The CDR3 consists of 12 residues. Germline-derived CDR1 and CDR2 are SQVTM and ANQGSEA. CDR3 in amino acids: CSALPPGGELFF. The CDR3 DNA follows: TGCAGCGCGTTACCCCCGGGAGGGGAGCTGTTTTTT.

This clone was observed at least ten times. The CDR3 sequence is CASSPWTGPSEAFF. In DNA form, the CDR3 reads TGTGCCAGCAGCCCCTGGACAGGACCCTCTGAAGCTTTCTTT. The chain has TRBV11-2 and TRBJ1-1; 7 nucleotides align to TRBD1. This CDR3 comprises 14 residues. Germline lookup yields CDR1 SGHAT and CDR2 FQNNGV. V lost 5 bases and J lost 6; bases outside the gene matches: 9.

The CDR3 protein is CATSPTGGMNTQYF. CDR3 DNA: TGTGCCACCAGCCCGACAGGGGGCATGAATACGCAGTATTTT. V gene TRBV15 combines with J gene TRBJ2-3; 10 nucleotides agree with TRBD1. Unmatched junction bases numbered 6, after V lost 5 bases and J lost 7 bases. The germline gives CDR1 LNHNV, CDR2 YYDKDF (reference sequence). CDR3 length: 14 amino acids. Full variable domain (outside the CDR3, taken from reference TRBV15 and TRBJ2-3): DAMVIQNPRYQVTQFGKPVTLSCSQTLNHNVMYWYQQKSSQAPKLLFHYYDKDFNNEADTPDNFQSRRPNTSFCFLDIRSPGLGDTAMYLCATSPTGGMNTQYFGPGTRLTVL.

The chain is built from TRBV5-6 and TRBJ2-7; 7 nucleotides align to TRBD1. The CDR3 is made up of 16 amino acids. V was clipped by 0 bases and J by 0 bases; unmatched bases: 6. Germline lookup yields CDR1 SGHDT and CDR2 YYEEEE. CDR3 coding DNA: TGTGCCAGCAGCTTGGGGGGACAGTGGAGCTCCTACGAGCAGTACTTC. Its translation: CASSLGGQWSSYEQYF.

The chain combines TRBV29-1 with TRBJ1-1, with 8 bases lining up with TRBD1. Looked up from germline, CDR1 is SQVTM and CDR2 is ANQGSEA. The CDR3 length is 12 residues. The V gene end was trimmed by 8 bases and the J gene end by 3 bases; junction bases not matched to a gene: 5. The CDR3 region is CSTTGEDTEAFF. In DNA form, the CDR3 reads TGCAGCACGACAGGGGAGGACACTGAAGCTTTCTTT.

This clone was seen only once. The chain is built from TRBV11-2 and TRBJ1-1, with D maybe TRBD1 (6 bases). Per germline, CDR1 SGHAT and CDR2 FQNNGV. The CDR3 sequence is 13 residues long. Trimming took 4 bases from V and 8 from J, leaving 14 bases between them. The CDR3 DNA is TGTGCCAGCAGCTCCACCCTAGGGGGAGAAGCTTTCTTT. It is translated as CASSSTLGGEAFF.

Concerning this clone itself: Given a far larger clone just one base away, this is likely a sequencing read error. This chain joins TRBV5-6 and TRBJ1-2, with 9 bases matching TRBD1. The junction had 3 bases not matched to a gene; V was cut back by 4 bases and J by 5 bases. Per germline, CDR1 SGHDT and CDR2 YYEEEE. There are 13 residues in the CDR3. The CDR3 region is CASSRDREYGYTF. CDR3 DNA sequence: TGTGCCAGCAGCCGGGACAGGGAATATGGCTACACCTTC.

J is TRBJ2-1 and V is TRBV7-2, with 10 bases that match TRBD1. Germline CDR1 is SGHTA and CDR2 is FQGNSA. J lost 7 bases, V lost 5 bases, and 8 bases had no gene match. CDR3 length: 15 amino acids. The CDR3 DNA is TGTGCCAGCAGCCCGGGACAGGGGTTTAGGAATGAGCAGTTCTTC. This codes for CASSPGQGFRNEQFF.

The table lists this clone with a count of one. This chain links TRBV7-9 with TRBJ2-5; D gene ambiguous. V dropped 5 bases and J dropped 9 bases, with 19 bases sitting between them. The CDR3 has 14 amino acids. The germline V gene has CDR1 SEHNR and CDR2 FQNEAQ (reference sequence). The CDR3 here is CASSRRTDPWAQYF. DNA for the CDR3: TGTGCCAGCAGCCGACGGACGGACCCATGGGCCCAGTACTTC.

This sequence joins TRBV27 and TRBJ1-5, with a possible D match to TRBD1 (6 bases). The germline V gene encodes CDR1 MNHEY and CDR2 SMNVEV (reference sequence). This CDR3 region has 15 residues. Trimming shortened V by 6 bases and J by 4 bases, and 16 bases separated the two germline ends. The CDR3 protein is CASSPQQGRNQPQHF. The CDR3 nucleotides are TGTGCCAGCAGCCCCCAACAGGGTCGAAATCAGCCCCAGCATTTT.

This rearrangement joins TRBV2 to TRBJ1-2, with no clear D. Germline loops: CDR1 SNHLY, CDR2 FYNNEI. V shed 3 bases and J shed 7 bases, with 9 bases lying between them. The CDR3 runs 12 residues. CDR3 sequence reads: CASSDLAGGYTF. The CDR3 DNA sequence: TGTGCCAGCAGTGACTTGGCTGGTGGCTACACCTTC.

The chain recombines TRBV15 with TRBJ2-5; TRBD1 is a possible D gene (6 bases). The ends were cut back, 0 bases at V and 5 bases at J, with 13 bases in the middle. The germline gives CDR1 LNHNV, CDR2 YYDKDF (reference sequence). CDR3 length equals 15 residues. CDR3 sequence reads: CATSRDPGAAETQYF. In DNA form, the CDR3 reads TGTGCCACCAGCAGAGACCCAGGGGCCGCGGAGACCCAGTACTTC.

The gene calls are TRBV29-1 and TRBJ2-3, with 10 bases identical to TRBD1. V gave up 3 bases and J gave up 0 bases; unmatched junction bases: 6. Germline V gives CDR1 SQVTM, CDR2 ANQGSEA. This CDR3 comprises 16 residues. In DNA, the CDR3 is TGCAGCGTTGATGAGGGGACAGGGGCTAGCACAGATACGCAGTATTTT. This gives the protein CSVDEGTGASTDTQYF.

This clone has a handful of counts. The chain combines TRBV2 with TRBJ2-7, with D possibly TRBD2 on 5 matching bases. CDR1 is SNHLY and CDR2 is FYNNEI in the germline V gene. Deletions cut 1 base from V and 9 bases from J, with 10 bases between. The CDR3 consists of 12 residues. The CDR3 region is CASSEGGDGQYF. The CDR3 nucleotides are TGTGCCAGCAGTGAAGGGGGAGATGGGCAGTACTTC.

The table lists this clone with a count of one. This sequence joins TRBV7-9 and TRBJ1-2; a weak D match, TRBD1 (6 bases). CDR1 and CDR2 (germline): SEHNR, FQNEAQ (reference sequence). Deletions cut 6 bases from V and 4 bases from J, with 18 bases between. This CDR3 is built from 15 residues. Here the CDR3 DNA reads TGTGCCAGCAGTCAGGACAGCTATGGTCCCTATGGCTACACCTTC. The encoded protein is CASSQDSYGPYGYTF. Filled out from reference TRBV7-9 and TRBJ1-2, the complete variable domain reads DTGVSQNPRHKITKRGQNVTFRCDPISEHNRLYWYRQTLGQGPEFLTYFQNEAQLEKSRLLSDRFSAERPKGSFSTLEIQRTEQGDSAMYLCASSQDSYGPYGYTFGSGTRLTVV.

This chain links TRBV27 with TRBJ2-5, with TRBD2 matching 10 bases. The germline V gene encodes CDR1 MNHEY and CDR2 SMNVEV (reference sequence). The CDR3 contains 15 residues. Trimming removed 2 bases from V and 2 bases from J; junction bases left unmatched: 2. CDR3: CASSLTSGAQETQYF. Written as DNA, the CDR3 is TGTGCCAGCAGTTTAACTAGCGGGGCGCAAGAGACCCAGTACTTC.

This chain connects TRBV2 to TRBJ2-7; the D gene is possibly TRBD2 (7 bases). The CDR3 runs 14 residues. Germline CDR1 SNHLY, CDR2 FYNNEI. Trimming pared 8 bases from V and 3 bases from J, leaving 17 bases between. The CDR3 DNA reads TGTGCCAGCGCCAGGGGCGGGGGCAGCTACGAGCAGTACTTC. Amino acids: CASARGGGSYEQYF.

V gene TRBV2 combines with J gene TRBJ2-5; TRBD1 matches at 8 bases. Germline values: CDR1 SNHLY, CDR2 FYNNEI. The CDR3 is 15 residues long. The V gene end was trimmed by 2 bases and the J gene end by 5 bases; junction bases not matched to a gene: 7. The CDR3 region is CASSELGQGAETQYF. CDR3 in DNA: TGTGCCAGCAGTGAACTGGGGCAGGGGGCTGAGACCCAGTACTTC.

This clone has only one observation. The chain combines TRBV15 with TRBJ2-5; the D gene could be TRBD1 or TRBD2 (6 bases each). CDR1 is LNHNV, CDR2 YYDKDF, per germline (reference sequence). This CDR3 has 17 amino acids. Deletions cut 0 bases from V and 5 bases from J, with 19 bases between. Here the CDR3 reads CATSRDTYPGGRETQYF. CDR3 in DNA: TGTGCCACCAGCAGAGATACGTATCCTGGGGGGCGGGAGACCCAGTACTTC.

This chain joins TRBV29-1 and TRBJ1-1, with D perhaps matching TRBD1 (6 bases). The CDR3 length is 13 residues. Trimming cost V 6 bases and J 4 bases, with 15 bases left between them. Germline CDR1 reads SQVTM; CDR2 reads ANQGSEA. The CDR3 region is CSVGAGEGTEAFF. The CDR3 coding sequence is TGCAGCGTGGGGGCAGGGGAAGGCACTGAAGCTTTCTTT. Supplemented by reference TRBV29-1 and TRBJ1-1, the full variable domain reads SAVISQKPSRDICQRGTSLTIQCQVDSQVTMMFWYRQQPGQSLTLIATANQGSEATYESGFVIDKFPISRPNLTFSTLTVSNMSPEDSSIYLCSVGAGEGTEAFFGQGTRLTVV.

This chain uses TRBV11-2 with TRBJ2-3; 7 positions agree with TRBD2. Germline values: CDR1 SGHAT, CDR2 FQNNGV. The V and J ends lost 4 bases and 4 bases, in that order; junction bases with no gene match: 11. The CDR3 totals 16 residues. CDR3 coding DNA: TGTGCCAGCAGCTCCCGGACTAGGGAAGTTCCAGATACGCAGTATTTT. Protein product: CASSSRTREVPDTQYF.

The rearrangement joins TRBV5-8 to TRBJ1-1; a weak D match, TRBD1 (5 bases). V gave up 7 bases and J gave up 1 base, with 17 bases separating them. This CDR3 is built from 15 residues. In germline, CDR1 is SGHTS, CDR2 YDEGEE. DNA for the CDR3: TGTGCCAGCTGGGGCCGAGAGAGAAGGAACACTGAAGCTTTCTTT. Translation gives CASWGRERRNTEAFF.

This clone was seen a single time. J is TRBJ2-1 and V is TRBV19, with a possible D match to TRBD2 (7 bases). The ends were cut back, 5 bases at V and 7 bases at J, with 15 bases in the middle. Per the germline V gene, CDR1 is LNHDA and CDR2 is SQIVND (reference sequence). CDR3 size: 14 residues. CDR3 amino acids: CASSLGGPGNEQFF. The CDR3 nucleotides read TGTGCCAGTAGTCTCGGGGGGCCGGGGAATGAGCAGTTCTTC.

V gene TRBV10-3 combines with J gene TRBJ1-2; D remains unclear. The CDR3 runs 12 residues. CDR1 and CDR2 (germline): ENHRY, SYGVKD. V was cut by 4 bases and J by 5 bases, with 8 bases left in between. DNA for the CDR3: TGTGCCATCAGTGTAACGGGGTATGGCTACACCTTC. Translating gives CAISVTGYGYTF.

V usage is TRBV9 and J usage is TRBJ1-2; D gene unclear. V was trimmed by 3 bases and J by 5 bases, leaving 17 bases between them. Germline loops: CDR1 SGDLS, CDR2 YYNGEE. This CDR3 region has 15 residues. CDR3 DNA: TGTGCCAGCAGCGCTTATACCTGGTCTAGATATGGCTACACCTTC. Protein sequence: CASSAYTWSRYGYTF.

The chain joins TRBV14 to TRBJ2-3, with 12 bases fitting TRBD2. J lost 3 bases, V lost 3 bases, and 10 bases had no gene match. The length of the CDR3 is 18 residues. The V gene's germline CDR1 is SGHDN and CDR2 FVKESK. The CDR3 sequence: CASSQTMTSGGHTDTQYF. The CDR3 DNA follows: TGTGCCAGCAGCCAGACAATGACTAGCGGGGGACATACAGATACGCAGTATTTT.

The CDR3 loop reads CASSISRTGAYEQYF. In DNA form, the CDR3 reads TGTGCCAGTAGTATTTCCCGGACAGGAGCCTACGAGCAGTACTTC. The chain recombines TRBV19 with TRBJ2-7; 7 bases are a match to TRBD1. This CDR3 contains 15 residues. J gave up 2 bases and V 3 bases, and 7 bases lay outside the gene matches. The germline V gene has CDR1 LNHDA and CDR2 SQIVND (reference sequence).

The gene calls are TRBV11-3 and TRBJ2-2; TRBD2 matches at 8 bases. J gave up 4 bases and V 0 bases, and 1 base lay outside the gene matches. CDR1 and CDR2 from the germline V gene are SGHNT and YENEEA. The CDR3 is 15 residues long. Here the CDR3 reads CASSLDGLATGELFF. The CDR3 DNA is TGTGCCAGCAGCTTAGATGGACTAGCCACCGGGGAGCTGTTTTTT.